The 23 T cell receptor beta chains given below trace back to one sample, sequenced in a study of blood T cell repertoires in COVID-19. Profiling relied on immunoSEQ multiplex PCR, and the TCRdb table lists in-frame clones only, not all of them. The sample consists of about 130,000 clones, about 86% of them appearing once. Sample: peripheral blood. The receptors were sampled from a woman aged 80 or over with acute or convalescent COVID-19.

V gene TRBV18 combines with J gene TRBJ1-2; D ambiguous. Between the trimmed V and J ends, which lost 4 bases and 4 bases, there was a span of 13 bases. This CDR3 has 14 amino acids. The germline V gene has CDR1 KGHSH and CDR2 LQKENI. CDR3 DNA sequence: TGTGCCAGCTCACGAAACGACGGAGTCTATGGCTACACCTTC. It encodes CASSRNDGVYGYTF. Together with reference TRBV18 and TRBJ1-2, the CDR3 gives the full variable domain: NAGVMQNPRHLVRRRGQEARLRCSPMKGHSHVYWYRQLPEEGLKFMVYLQKENIIDESGMPKERFSAEFPKEGPSILRIQQVVRGDSAAYFCASSRNDGVYGYTFGSGTRLTVV.

V usage is TRBV7-3 and J usage is TRBJ2-4; a possible D gene is TRBD1 (5 bases). V was pared by 3 bases and J by 6 bases, with 9 bases between. Germline V gives CDR1 SGHTA, CDR2 FQGTGA. This CDR3 has 13 residues. The chain's CDR3 is CASSFVQGNIQYF. The CDR3 region has the DNA TGTGCCAGCAGCTTCGTCCAGGGAAACATTCAGTACTTC. Complete variable domain (other parts from reference TRBV7-3 and TRBJ2-4): GAGVSQTPSNKVTEKGKYVELRCDPISGHTALYWYRQSLGQGPEFLIYFQGTGAADDSGLPNDRFFAVRPEGSVSTLKIQRTERGDSAVYLCASSFVQGNIQYFGAGTRLSVL.

This clone has just a few counts. The chain couples TRBV19 to TRBJ1-1; D is undetermined. Germline CDR1 is LNHDA and CDR2 is SQIVND (reference sequence). There are 14 residues in the CDR3. V lost 10 bases and J 3 bases, leaving 18 bases between the germline ends. CDR3 bases: TGTGCCACCGCGGAGTCCCCCGGGGACACTGAAGCTTTCTTT. As protein: CATAESPGDTEAFF.

The genes are TRBV5-5 and TRBJ1-1; no clear D gene. This CDR3 is 14 amino acids long. Germline-derived CDR1 and CDR2 are SGHKS and YYEKEE (reference sequence). The ends were cut back, 5 bases at V and 5 bases at J, with 16 bases in the middle. The CDR3 DNA reads TGTGCCAGCAGTTCTTCATCGGGGAAGACTGAAGCTTTCTTT. Translating gives CASSSSSGKTEAFF.

This chain joins TRBV11-1 and TRBJ1-2, with D unresolved. The V end was cut by 5 bases, the J end by 2 bases, with 15 bases between. Germline CDR1 and CDR2: SGHAT and FQDESV (reference sequence). This CDR3 has 15 residues. The CDR3 coding sequence is TGTGCCAGCAGCCCTCGTGCAGGTGGGAACTATGGCTACACCTTC. Its translation is CASSPRAGGNYGYTF.

The rearrangement uses TRBV19 and TRBJ2-3, with 10 nucleotides matching TRBD1. Germline V gene data show CDR1 as LNHDA and CDR2 as SQIVND (reference sequence). CDR3 length equals 16 residues. V shed 7 bases and J 8 bases; nucleotides not matched to a gene: 15. The chain's CDR3 is CASTSARTGGFGTQYF. The CDR3, as DNA: TGTGCCAGTACCTCGGCGAGGACAGGGGGATTTGGTACGCAGTATTTT.

V is TRBV27 and J is TRBJ2-7; a possible D gene is TRBD2 (6 bases). The CDR3 loop spans 15 amino acids. V lost 3 bases and J lost 5, with 17 bases in between. Germline V gene data show CDR1 as MNHEY and CDR2 as SMNVEV (reference sequence). The CDR3 protein is CASSFRDSGINEQYF. The CDR3 DNA is TGTGCCAGCAGTTTCCGGGACTCAGGGATCAACGAGCAGTACTTC.

The V and J genes are TRBV9 and TRBJ2-6; D is uncertain. The ends were cut back, 4 bases at V and 5 bases at J, with 13 bases in the middle. The germline CDR1 and CDR2 sequences are SGDLS and YYNGEE. This CDR3 has 15 amino acids. Written as DNA, the CDR3 is TGTGCCAGCAGCCGTACAACCCTGCGGGCCAACGTCCTGACTTTC. Translation: CASSRTTLRANVLTF. Drawing the rest from reference TRBV9 and TRBJ2-6, the complete variable domain is DSGVTQTPKHLITATGQRVTLRCSPRSGDLSVYWYQQSLDQGLQFLIQYYNGEERAKGNILERFSAQQFPDLHSELNLSSLELGDSALYFCASSRTTLRANVLTFGAGSRLTVL.

The chain is built from TRBV18 and TRBJ2-7; 9 bases agree with TRBD1. CDR3 length: 16 residues. The J segment lost 1 base and the V segment lost 2 bases, leaving 6 bases of the junction unmatched. The V gene's germline CDR1 is KGHSH and CDR2 LQKENI. For the CDR3, the DNA is TGTGCCAGCTCACCATATGGGACAGGGTCTTCCTACGAGCAGTACTTC. Translated, it gives CASSPYGTGSSYEQYF.

This rearrangement joins TRBV14 to TRBJ2-5; D is perhaps TRBD1 (6 bases). Per the germline V gene, CDR1 is SGHDN and CDR2 is FVKESK. The CDR3 covers 17 residues. The germline V and J ends were trimmed by 5 bases and 2 bases, with 21 bases remaining between them. CDR3 in DNA: TGTGCCAGCAGCGCACAAGAGCTACACAGGGATCAAGAGACCCAGTACTTC. Translation: CASSAQELHRDQETQYF.

The chain recombines TRBV7-2 with TRBJ2-2; the match to TRBD2 covers 7 bases. The CDR3 is made up of 17 amino acids. Germline CDR1 reads SGHTA; CDR2 reads FQGNSA. The trim removed 3 bases at V and 2 bases at J, leaving 9 bases unmatched. This chain's CDR3 is CASSFTSVKPNTGELFF. The CDR3 nucleotides read TGTGCCAGCAGCTTTACTAGCGTAAAACCCAACACCGGGGAGCTGTTTTTT.

The chain's CDR3 is CASSLSENEQFF. Written as DNA, the CDR3 is TGTGCCAGCAGCTTAAGCGAGAATGAGCAGTTCTTC. This sequence joins TRBV11-1 and TRBJ2-1; no firm D call. Germline CDR1 is SGHAT and CDR2 is FQDESV (reference sequence). Trimming cost V 2 bases and J 7 bases, with 6 bases left between them. CDR3 length: 12 residues. The full variable domain, with the rest looked up from reference TRBV11-1 and TRBJ2-1, is EAEVAQSPRYKITEKSQAVAFWCDPISGHATLYWYRQILGQGPELLVQFQDESVVDDSQLPKDRFSAERLKGVDSTLKIQPAELGDSAMYLCASSLSENEQFFGPGTRLTVL.

The chain couples TRBV10-2 to TRBJ1-6, with 7 bases identical to TRBD1. J gave up 15 bases and V 3 bases, and 8 bases lay outside the gene matches. The CDR3 is 13 residues long. Per germline, CDR1 WSHSY and CDR2 SAAADI. CDR3 sequence reads: CASSDPDRRNLHF. As DNA, the CDR3 is TGCGCCAGCAGTGACCCGGACAGGCGAAACCTCCACTTT.

This chain connects TRBV11-2 to TRBJ1-1; 9 bases map to TRBD1. Germline V CDR1 and CDR2: SGHAT, FQNNGV. V shed 3 bases and J 0 bases; nucleotides not matched to a gene: 11. This CDR3 is 18 amino acids long. CDR3 DNA: TGTGCCAGCAGCTTTCTTCCGGGACAGGGCTTAATGAACACTGAAGCTTTCTTT. Translated: CASSFLPGQGLMNTEAFF.

The V and J genes are TRBV4-1 and TRBJ2-1; weak D call: TRBD1 (7 bases). Trimming took 1 base from V and 2 from J, leaving 12 bases between them. Germline CDR1 and CDR2: MGHRA and YSYEKL. This CDR3 has 16 amino acids. CDR3 loop: CASSQGGDSTYNEQFF. The CDR3 coding sequence is TGCGCCAGCAGCCAAGGGGGGGACAGTACCTACAATGAGCAGTTCTTC.

CDR3 DNA sequence: TGCGCCAGCAGTATGGGGGCAGGTGAAGGTCGAGGCTACACCTTC. It specifies CASSMGAGEGRGYTF. V is TRBV5-1 and J is TRBJ1-2; tentative D call: TRBD1 (6 bases). With 5 bases removed from V and 8 bases from J, the gap between germline ends came to 22 bases. Per germline, CDR1 SGHRS and CDR2 YFSETQ. This CDR3 contains 15 residues.

The V gene is TRBV3-1 (or the pseudogene TRBV3-2), the J gene TRBJ1-6, with D perhaps TRBD1 (5 bases). Germline V gene lookup returns CDR1 LGHDT and CDR2 YNNKEL (reference sequence). The V gene lost 0 bases and the J gene lost 8 bases, with 11 bases spanning the gap. The CDR3 spans 15 residues. CDR3 residues: CASSQEDTPYSPLHF. CDR3 coding DNA: TGTGCCAGCAGCCAAGAGGACACTCCCTATTCACCCCTCCACTTT.

The gene calls are TRBV3-1 (or the pseudogene TRBV3-2) and TRBJ2-3; TRBD2 matches 10 bases. The CDR3 is made up of 16 amino acids. The trim removed 0 bases at V and 4 bases at J, leaving 4 bases unmatched. Per germline, CDR1 LGHDT and CDR2 YNNKEL (reference sequence). This chain's CDR3 is CASSQELAGTSDTQYF. CDR3 nucleotide sequence: TGTGCCAGCAGCCAAGAACTAGCGGGGACATCAGATACGCAGTATTTT.

The chain links TRBV6-6 to TRBJ2-2; TRBD2 might be the D (5 bases). Germline V gene sequence: CDR1 MNHNY, CDR2 SVGAGI (reference sequence). This CDR3 has 14 residues. Trimming took off 6 bases at V and 8 bases at J, with 16 bases between the two ends. The DNA of the CDR3 is TGTGCCAGCAGACTATTCGGGGTGTCGGGGGAGCTGTTTTTT. Amino acid sequence: CASRLFGVSGELFF.

The chain uses TRBV18 and TRBJ1-3; D is undetermined. CDR1 and CDR2 from the germline V gene are KGHSH and LQKENI. V was shortened by 2 bases and J by 0 bases, with 8 bases between the two germline ends. The CDR3 is 15 amino acids. The CDR3 bases are TGTGCCAGCTCACCAATCCGGGACTCTGGAAACACCATATATTTT. It codes for CASSPIRDSGNTIYF.

V usage is TRBV5-8 and J usage is TRBJ1-1; D is uncertain. CDR3 length: 13 amino acids. V shed 1 base and J shed 1 base, with 5 bases lying between them. Germline V gives CDR1 SGHTS, CDR2 YDEGEE. The CDR3 reads CASSLSENTEAFF. DNA of the CDR3: TGTGCCAGCAGCTTGTCAGAGAACACTGAAGCTTTCTTT.

The chain recombines TRBV5-1 with TRBJ1-1, with D maybe TRBD1 (6 bases). Trimming removed 3 bases at V and 2 bases at J, with 17 bases between. This CDR3 spans 16 amino acids. The V gene's germline CDR1 is SGHRS and CDR2 YFSETQ. Written as DNA, the CDR3 is TGCGCCAGCAGCTCCACACAGGGTGTGACTAACACTGAAGCTTTCTTT. Its protein is CASSSTQGVTNTEAFF.

J is TRBJ1-2 and V is TRBV7-3; maybe TRBD1 (6 bases). Germline-derived CDR1 and CDR2 are SGHTA and FQGTGA. Trimming stripped 11 bases from V and 4 bases from J, with 17 bases between. This CDR3 is 13 amino acids long. The CDR3 here is CASAYQGTYGYTF. The CDR3 nucleotides read TGTGCCTCAGCTTACCAGGGGACCTATGGCTACACCTTC.